This TCR beta chain was recovered during a study of T cell clones after liver transplantation. This CDR3 comprises 16 residues. Between the trimmed V and J ends, which lost 3 bases and 5 bases, there was a span of 18 bases. In its sample, this clone was seen once. Its cognate antigen is unknown. The study, taken as a whole, reports: The donor-reactive repertoire was only partly measurable in a couple of subjects, lacking donor cells. Graft donor-reactive T cells possibly entered the graft instead of undergoing deletion.

TCRdb's copy holds only in-frame clones and misses some; the assay was immunoSEQ multiplex PCR. The sample records around 100,000 clones, 80% to 90% being singletons. The TCR originated in a human patient who received a liver transplant. Some T cells may have come from the graft donor. This specimen was CD4+ T cells from blood, taken 47 months after liver transplant. This chain joins TRBV5-3 and TRBJ1-5; D remains ambiguous. TRBV5-3 is an open reading frame whose function is uncertain. CDR3 loop: CARSWSPTSPDQPQHF. CDR3 in DNA: TGTGCCAGAAGCTGGTCACCTACTTCACCGGATCAGCCCCAGCATTTT.